Following are 21 T cell receptor beta chains from one sample sequenced in a study of CD8+ T cells in alopecia areata. cDNA prepared by RNA extraction and subsequent reverse transcription served as the template for sequencing. Some clones are missing from TCRdb's copy, which holds only in-frame ones; the method was immunoSEQ multiplex PCR. The sample has some 130,000 clones, about 46% seen once. The specimen was CD8+ T cells sorted from blood, collected at week 0. These receptors were collected from a human donor with alopecia areata.

The V gene is TRBV30, the J gene TRBJ1-1; unclear D gene. The ends were cut back, 3 bases at V and 1 base at J, with 6 bases in the middle. Germline V CDR1 and CDR2: GTSNPN, SVGIG (reference sequence). The CDR3 extends over 12 amino acids. The CDR3 coding sequence is TGTGCCTGGAGAACAGCGAACACTGAAGCTTTCTTT. Protein: CAWRTANTEAFF.

This sequence joins TRBV4-1 and TRBJ2-7; no reliable D call. The germline V and J ends were trimmed by 4 bases and 2 bases, with 3 bases remaining between them. The CDR3 is 11 residues long. The germline V gene encodes CDR1 MGHRA and CDR2 YSYEKL. CDR3 bases: TGCGCCAGCAGCCTCACCTACGAGCAGTACTTC. It is translated as CASSLTYEQYF.

The CDR3 is CASSDTGELFF. The CDR3 DNA follows: TGTGCCAGCAGCGACACCGGGGAGCTGTTTTTT. The chain joins TRBV7-9 to TRBJ2-2; D unresolved. CDR3 length: 11 amino acids. Germline V gene lookup returns CDR1 SEHNR and CDR2 FQNEAQ (reference sequence). V shed 5 bases and J shed 3 bases, with 1 base lying between them. The full variable domain, with the rest looked up from reference TRBV7-9 and TRBJ2-2, is DTGVSQNPRHKITKRGQNVTFRCDPISEHNRLYWYRQTLGQGPEFLTYFQNEAQLEKSRLLSDRFSAERPKGSFSTLEIQRTEQGDSAMYLCASSDTGELFFGEGSRLTVL.

The chain employs TRBV5-6 and TRBJ2-2; 9 bases fit TRBD1. The CDR3 spans 16 residues. CDR1 is SGHDT and CDR2 is YYEEEE in the germline V gene. With V trimmed by 4 bases and J by 3 bases, 7 bases remained unmatched. For the CDR3, the DNA is TGTGCCAGCAGCCCTGAGGGGACAGGGCACACCGGGGAGCTGTTTTTT. Residues: CASSPEGTGHTGELFF.

Only a few counts were recorded for this clone. This rearrangement joins TRBV5-4 to TRBJ2-6; a weak D match, TRBD1 (7 bases). CDR1 is SGHNT and CDR2 is YYREEE in the germline V gene (reference sequence). The germline V and J ends were trimmed by 2 bases and 0 bases, with 12 bases remaining between them. The CDR3 spans 17 residues. CDR3 protein: CASSFAGGSSGANVLTF. Here the CDR3 DNA reads TGTGCCAGCAGCTTTGCAGGGGGGAGCTCTGGGGCCAACGTCCTGACTTTC.

The rearrangement joins TRBV7-9 to TRBJ2-3, with 12 bases lining up with TRBD2. Per the germline V gene, CDR1 is SEHNR and CDR2 is FQNEAQ (reference sequence). The CDR3 has 15 residues. After removal of 7 bases from V and 11 bases from J, the junction contained 13 bases not matched to a gene. This CDR3 reads CASTPPSGGAVRQYF. The CDR3 bases are TGTGCCAGCACCCCTCCTAGCGGGGGGGCCGTAAGGCAGTATTTT.

This clone was counted a few times. This chain uses TRBV18 with TRBJ2-3; D is ambiguous. The CDR3 extends over 12 amino acids. Trimming cost V 1 base and J 11 bases, with 10 bases left between them. Germline V gene data show CDR1 as KGHSH and CDR2 as LQKENI. The CDR3 region is CASSPLPLKQYF. CDR3 in DNA: TGTGCCAGCTCACCACTCCCTCTTAAGCAGTATTTT.

The chain carries TRBV25-1 and TRBJ2-2; no definite D call. Looked up from germline, CDR1 is MGHDK and CDR2 is SYGVNS. V lost 6 bases to trimming and J lost 5 bases, with 13 bases between them. This CDR3 has 14 residues. This chain's CDR3 is CASRDPRETGELFF. The CDR3 DNA reads as TGTGCCAGCAGAGACCCCCGTGAAACCGGGGAGCTGTTTTTT.

V gene TRBV27 combines with J gene TRBJ1-4; no firm D call. V lost 3 bases, J lost 6 bases, and 11 bases lay in between. This CDR3 has 14 amino acids. Germline V gene data show CDR1 as MNHEY and CDR2 as SMNVEV (reference sequence). The CDR3 is CASSLALRDEKLFF. The CDR3, as DNA: TGTGCCAGCAGTTTGGCCCTCCGGGATGAAAAACTGTTTTTT.

This clone has more than one count but fewer than ten. V and J are TRBV6-5 and TRBJ2-5; D is undetermined. The CDR3 is made up of 12 amino acids. V lost 0 bases to trimming and J lost 4 bases, with 3 bases between them. Germline V gene lookup returns CDR1 MNHEY and CDR2 SVGAGI. The CDR3 nucleotides read TGTGCCAGCAGTTACTCCGGAGAGACCCAGTACTTC. This codes for CASSYSGETQYF.

V usage is TRBV10-3 and J usage is TRBJ2-5; 7 bases align to TRBD2. This CDR3 contains 13 residues. The J segment lost 5 bases and the V segment lost 6 bases, leaving 6 bases of the junction unmatched. Germline V gene sequence: CDR1 ENHRY, CDR2 SYGVKD. The CDR3 DNA reads as TGTGCCATCAGACCGACTAGCAACGAGACCCAGTACTTC. It specifies CAIRPTSNETQYF.

This clone was found a few times. V gene TRBV29-1 combines with J gene TRBJ2-3; no reliable D call. CDR3 length: 16 residues. Trimming removed 2 bases from V and 0 bases from J, with 15 bases in between. Germline CDR1 is SQVTM and CDR2 is ANQGSEA. The CDR3 nucleotides are TGCAGCGTTGAAATAGGGTGGAGTGCTAGCACAGATACGCAGTATTTT. Translated: CSVEIGWSASTDTQYF.

In this sample, this clone turned up a few times. This rearrangement joins TRBV4-3 to TRBJ1-2, with TRBD1 matching 7 bases. This CDR3 has 14 amino acids. Germline CDR1 is LGHNA and CDR2 is YSLEER. Losses at the gene ends were 1 base for V and 5 bases for J; bases not matched to a gene: 4. In nucleotides, the CDR3 is TGCGCCAGCAGCCAAGGGGGACAGCTTTATGGCTACACCTTC. Protein sequence: CASSQGGQLYGYTF.

Comments on this clone: The conserved phenylalanine or tryptophan normally closing the CDR3 is absent here, so this likely arose from a read error. The chain carries TRBV5-1 and TRBJ2-7; D unclear. Germline V CDR1 and CDR2: SGHRS, YFSETQ. Trimming pared 5 bases from V and 1 base from J, leaving 10 bases between. The CDR3 totals 13 residues. The CDR3 coding sequence is TGCGCCAGCAGGTATGGGCAGTCCTACGAGCAGTACTCC. Its protein product is CASRYGQSYEQYS.

The CDR3: CASSWGSRGETQYF. Written as DNA, the CDR3 is TGTGCCAGCAGCTGGGGGAGCAGGGGTGAGACCCAGTACTTC. J is TRBJ2-5 and V is TRBV5-6, with D perhaps TRBD1 (6 bases). The CDR3 consists of 14 residues. Germline CDR1 is SGHDT and CDR2 is YYEEEE. V lost 3 bases and J lost 5, with 14 bases in between.

This clone has a handful of counts. The chain is built from TRBV5-6 and TRBJ1-1; no clear D. The germline gives CDR1 SGHDT, CDR2 YYEEEE. Trimming stripped 1 base from V and 1 base from J, with 8 bases between. The CDR3 has 14 amino acids. The CDR3 region is CASSLNWGNTEAFF. CDR3 in DNA: TGTGCCAGCAGCTTGAACTGGGGGAACACTGAAGCTTTCTTT.

The V call is TRBV6-5, the J call TRBJ2-7; no definite D call. This CDR3 spans 13 amino acids. In germline, CDR1 is MNHEY, CDR2 SVGAGI. V was shortened by 6 bases and J by 1 base, with 10 bases between the two germline ends. CDR3 in amino acids: CASRYKNSYEQYF. The CDR3 DNA follows: TGTGCCAGCAGATACAAGAATTCCTACGAGCAGTACTTC.

The chain is built from TRBV5-1 and TRBJ2-7; unclear D gene. The CDR3 is made up of 14 amino acids. V lost 4 bases, J lost 0 bases, and 11 bases lay in between. Germline CDR1 reads SGHRS; CDR2 reads YFSETQ. The CDR3 sequence: CASSGTASSYEQYF. The CDR3 DNA sequence: TGCGCCAGCAGCGGCACTGCGAGCTCCTACGAGCAGTACTTC.

The rearrangement links TRBV27 to TRBJ2-7; D is possibly TRBD2 (5 bases). There are 14 residues in the CDR3. CDR1 and CDR2 (germline): MNHEY, SMNVEV (reference sequence). V was pared by 6 bases and J by 3 bases, with 15 bases between. CDR3 region: CASSPRQAGYEQYF. The CDR3 DNA is TGTGCCAGCAGCCCCCGGCAGGCGGGCTACGAGCAGTACTTC.

Concerning this clone: One end of the junction fails to match germline, which may point to a read error. This chain joins TRBV2 and TRBJ2-1, with TRBD2 identical over 14 bases. CDR3 length: 12 residues. The germline gives CDR1 SNHLY, CDR2 FYNNEI. The CDR3 loop reads CASTRLAGGPLF. CDR3 DNA: TGTGCCAGCACAAGACTAGCGGGGGGGCCCCTCTTC.

The chain employs TRBV30 and TRBJ1-6, with D unresolved. V lost 5 bases to trimming and J lost 14 bases, with 16 bases between them. Germline assignment: CDR1 GTSNPN and CDR2 SVGIG (reference sequence). This CDR3 spans 12 amino acids. CDR3 coding DNA: TGTGCCTGGGACCGCGGGGTAGAGGCCCTCCACTTT. It yields the protein CAWDRGVEALHF.